The 11 T cell receptor beta chains in this list originate from one sample, sequenced in a study of T cell changes during pregnancy in multiple sclerosis. Generated by immunoSEQ multiplex PCR, the TCRdb table keeps only in-frame clones and is missing some. This table has tens of thousands of clones, about 91% appearing once. The sample was peripheral blood, taken in the first trimester of pregnancy. The receptors were gathered from a female donor in good health, enrolled as a control in a pregnancy study.

This clone was observed a few times. The chain carries TRBV30 and TRBJ1-1, with 8 bases matching TRBD1. The CDR3 contains 14 residues. From germline, CDR1 is GTSNPN and CDR2 SVGIG (reference sequence). The trim removed 1 base at V and 1 base at J, leaving 2 bases unmatched. The CDR3 region has the DNA TGTGCCTGGAGTGCCGGACAGGGGAACACTGAAGCTTTCTTT. Amino acid sequence: CAWSAGQGNTEAFF.

The chain uses TRBV19 and TRBJ2-2, with D perhaps matching TRBD2 (5 bases). Looked up from germline, CDR1 is LNHDA and CDR2 is SQIVND (reference sequence). The CDR3 is made up of 12 amino acids. The V end was cut by 7 bases, the J end by 3 bases, with 6 bases between. The CDR3 region is CASKEDTGELFF. CDR3 nucleotides: TGTGCCAGTAAGGAGGACACCGGGGAGCTGTTTTTT.

The rearrangement links TRBV10-3 to TRBJ1-6; 8 bases match TRBD1. The CDR3 contains 14 residues. Germline trimming cut 8 bases from V and 6 bases from J; bases unmatched to any gene: 6. Germline V lookup: CDR1 ENHRY, CDR2 SYGVKD. CDR3 in amino acids: CAIRAGQGNSPLHF. CDR3 sequence (DNA): TGTGCCATCCGGGCCGGACAGGGTAATTCACCCCTCCACTTT.

Of note for this clone: One end of the junction is discordant with germline, which a read error may explain. The V call is TRBV6-1, the J call TRBJ2-7; maybe TRBD2 (5 bases). The CDR3 length is 12 residues. Germline loops: CDR1 MNHNS, CDR2 SASEGT. The CDR3 coding sequence is TGTGCCAGCAGAGAAGTGAGGGACGAGCAGTACTTC. It codes for CASREVRDEQYF.

The chain uses TRBV9 and TRBJ1-3, with unresolved D. The CDR3 totals 16 residues. Germline V CDR1 and CDR2: SGDLS, YYNGEE. V was pared by 0 bases and J by 0 bases, with 10 bases between. CDR3: CASSVAGSHSGNTIYF. CDR3 DNA sequence: TGTGCCAGCAGCGTAGCCGGGTCCCACTCTGGAAACACCATATATTTT. The full variable domain, in which reference TRBV9 and TRBJ1-3 provide the parts outside the CDR3, is DSGVTQTPKHLITATGQRVTLRCSPRSGDLSVYWYQQSLDQGLQFLIQYYNGEERAKGNILERFSAQQFPDLHSELNLSSLELGDSALYFCASSVAGSHSGNTIYFGEGSWLTVV.

The rearrangement links TRBV5-4 to TRBJ1-2, with D tentatively TRBD1 (5 bases). V gave up 0 bases and J gave up 4 bases, with 10 bases separating them. This CDR3 comprises 14 residues. Germline CDR1 SGHNT, CDR2 YYREEE (reference sequence). The CDR3 loop reads CASSLADRFYGYTF. For the CDR3, the DNA is TGTGCCAGCAGCTTGGCCGACAGATTCTATGGCTACACCTTC.

V usage is TRBV7-9 and J usage is TRBJ1-2; TRBD1 agrees at 8 bases. The CDR3 runs 14 residues. Per the germline V gene, CDR1 is SEHNR and CDR2 is FQNEAQ (reference sequence). CDR3 residues: CGGQADLWGFGYTF. The CDR3, as DNA: TGTGGGGGACAGGCCGACCTCTGGGGGTTTGGCTACACCTTC. The full variable domain, its missing parts supplied by reference TRBV7-9 and TRBJ1-2, is DTGVSQNPRHKITKRGQNVTFRCDPISEHNRLYWYRQTLGQGPEFLTYFQNEAQLEKSRLLSDRFSAERPKGSFSTLEIQRTEQGDSAMYLCGGQADLWGFGYTFGSGTRLTVV.

The rearrangement joins TRBV27 to TRBJ1-1; D might be TRBD1 (5 bases). V shed 3 bases and J shed 0 bases, with 8 bases lying between them. This CDR3 is 14 amino acids long. Looked up from germline, CDR1 is MNHEY and CDR2 is SMNVEV (reference sequence). CDR3 region: CASSLGGMNTEAFF. In nucleotides, the CDR3 is TGTGCCAGCAGTTTGGGGGGTATGAACACTGAAGCTTTCTTT.

The chain combines TRBV11-3 with TRBJ1-1; D is uncertain. The CDR3 covers 14 residues. Trimming took 1 base from V and 4 from J, leaving 10 bases between them. CDR1 SGHNT and CDR2 YENEEA come from the germline V gene. Here the CDR3 DNA reads TGTGCCAGCAGCTTAGTTGGTGGCTCCACTGAAGCTTTCTTT. Its translation is CASSLVGGSTEAFF.

The V gene is TRBV19, the J gene TRBJ1-1; TRBD1 is a possible D gene (5 bases). From germline, CDR1 is LNHDA and CDR2 SQIVND (reference sequence). CDR3 length: 13 amino acids. Trimming cost V 3 bases and J 4 bases, with 9 bases left between them. CDR3 region: CASSIQGVTEAFF. The CDR3 region has the DNA TGTGCCAGTAGTATTCAAGGGGTCACTGAAGCTTTCTTT.

This clone was observed a single time. This chain uses TRBV27 with TRBJ2-7; D is possibly TRBD1 (5 bases). Germline CDR1 and CDR2: MNHEY and SMNVEV (reference sequence). The germline V and J ends were trimmed by 8 bases and 0 bases, with 8 bases remaining between them. The CDR3 consists of 12 residues. The DNA of the CDR3 is TGTGCCAGCCAGGGTTCCTCCTACGAGCAGTACTTC. This codes for CASQGSSYEQYF.